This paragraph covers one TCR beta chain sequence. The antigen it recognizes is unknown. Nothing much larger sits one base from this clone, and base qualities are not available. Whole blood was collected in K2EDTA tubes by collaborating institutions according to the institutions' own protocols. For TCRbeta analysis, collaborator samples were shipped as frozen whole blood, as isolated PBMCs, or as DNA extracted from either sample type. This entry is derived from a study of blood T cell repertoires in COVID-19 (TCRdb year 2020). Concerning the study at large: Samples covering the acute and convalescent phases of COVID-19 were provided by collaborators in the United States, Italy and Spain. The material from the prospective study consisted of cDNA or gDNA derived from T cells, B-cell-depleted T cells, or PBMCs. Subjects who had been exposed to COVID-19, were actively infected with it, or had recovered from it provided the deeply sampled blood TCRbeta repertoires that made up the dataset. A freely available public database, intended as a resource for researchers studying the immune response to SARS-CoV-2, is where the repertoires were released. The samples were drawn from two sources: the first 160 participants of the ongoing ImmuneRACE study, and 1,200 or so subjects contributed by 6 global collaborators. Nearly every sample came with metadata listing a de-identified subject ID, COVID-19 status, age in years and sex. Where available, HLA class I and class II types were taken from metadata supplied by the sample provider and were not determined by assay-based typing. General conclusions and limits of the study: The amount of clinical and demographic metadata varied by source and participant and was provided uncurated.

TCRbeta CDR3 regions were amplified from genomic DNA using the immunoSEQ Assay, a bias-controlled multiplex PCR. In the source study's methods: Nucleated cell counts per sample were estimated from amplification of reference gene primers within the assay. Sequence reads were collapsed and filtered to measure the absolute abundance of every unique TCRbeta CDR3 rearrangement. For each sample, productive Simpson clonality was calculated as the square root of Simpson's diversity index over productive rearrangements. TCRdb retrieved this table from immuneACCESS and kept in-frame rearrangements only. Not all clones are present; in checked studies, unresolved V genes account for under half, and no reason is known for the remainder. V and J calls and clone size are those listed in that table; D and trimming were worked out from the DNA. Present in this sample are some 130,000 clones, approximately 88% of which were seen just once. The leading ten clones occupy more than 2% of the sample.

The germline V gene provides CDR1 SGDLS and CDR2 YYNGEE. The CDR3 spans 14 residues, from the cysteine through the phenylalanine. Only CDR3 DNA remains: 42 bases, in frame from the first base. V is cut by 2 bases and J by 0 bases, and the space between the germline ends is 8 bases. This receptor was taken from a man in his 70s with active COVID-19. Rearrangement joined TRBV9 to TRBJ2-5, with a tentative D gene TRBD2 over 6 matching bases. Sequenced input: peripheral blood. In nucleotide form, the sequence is TGTGCCAGCAGCGTCGGAGGGGACCAAGAGACCCAGTACTTC. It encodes CASSVGGDQETQYF.